These T cell receptor beta chains were read from a single sample in a study of T cells in localized non-small cell lung cancer. Sequencing used immunoSEQ multiplex PCR; TCRdb keeps in-frame clones, though not all of them. The repertoire holds about 25,000 clones, with about 92% as singletons. The sequenced sample was peripheral blood, obtained before any cancer treatment. The receptor source for this set is a man aged 35 to 70 with stage III squamous cell lung carcinoma. The CDR3 runs from the conserved cysteine through the conserved F or W. A D gene is named only where the DNA matches it firmly. Expanded clones get a size class; other rows say once, few or many, or leave the size out.

>TRBJ2-7|TRBD1|-|TRBV7-2
TGTGCCAGCGGGTCCGGGACAGTCTCCTACGAGCAGTACTTC
CASGSGTVSYEQYF
>TRBJ2-3|-|once|TRBV12-5
TGTGCTAGTGGTCAAGGACTGGGGAGGTCAGATACGCAGTATTTT
CASGQGLGRSDTQYF
>TRBJ2-1|TRBD2|-|TRBV5-4
TGTGCCAGCAGCTTGGGTCTAGCGGGAGTCAATGAGCAGTTCTTC
CASSLGLAGVNEQFF
>TRBJ1-2|-|-|TRBV5-1
TGCGCCAGCAGCTTGTCCCTCCAGGGAGTGGAAGGCTACACCTTC
CASSLSLQGVEGYTF
>TRBJ1-6|-|-|TRBV28
TGTGCCTGCCAGATCAATAATTCACCCCTCCACTTT
CACQINNSPLHF
>TRBJ1-1|-|-|TRBV10-3
TGTGCCATCAGTCGACGGGCCCTGAACACTGAAGCTTTCTTT
CAISRRALNTEAFF
>TRBJ1-4|-|-|TRBV14
TGTGCCAGCAGCCCGGGGACCGGGGCTGAAAAACTGTTTTTT
CASSPGTGAEKLFF
>TRBJ2-1|-|-|TRBV7-2
TGTGCCAGCAGCTTAGTTGTGTCTGAGCAGTTCTTC
CASSLVVSEQFF
>TRBJ1-5|TRBD1|-|TRBV2
TGTGCCAGCAGAAGAGAACAGGGGAATCAGCCCCAGCATTTT
CASRREQGNQPQHF
>TRBJ2-5|TRBD1|-|TRBV10-3
TGTGCCACCTCCCCCGGACAGGGCAGACAAGAGACCCAGTACTTC
CATSPGQGRQETQYF
>TRBJ2-7|-|-|TRBV9
TGTGCCAGCAGCGTTGGGGACATGATGTCCTACGAGCAGTACTTC
CASSVGDMMSYEQYF
>TRBJ2-4|TRBD1|-|TRBV5-4
TGTGCCAGCAGCTCGGGACAGCTCAAAAACATTCAGTACTTC
CASSSGQLKNIQYF
>TRBJ1-4|-|-|TRBV5-1
TGCGCCAGCACAGTGACGGCGGGGGGTGAAAAACTGTTTTTT
CASTVTAGGEKLFF
>TRBJ1-2|-|-|TRBV4-2
TGTGCCAGCAGCCCACCGGCCCTCTATGGCTACACCTTC
CASSPPALYGYTF
>TRBJ2-2|TRBD2|once|TRBV28
TGTGCCAGCAGTTCTTGGACGGTGGACGGGAGGACAACCGGGGAGCTGTTTTTT
CASSSWTVDGRTTGELFF
>TRBJ2-3|TRBD1|-|TRBV19
TGTGCCAGTAGACGACAGGGTGGAATAGATACGCAGTATTTT
CASRRQGGIDTQYF
>TRBJ1-3|-|few|TRBV10-2
TGCGCCAGCAGTGAAGCTGGCTCCCTGAGTGGAAACACCATATATTTT
CASSEAGSLSGNTIYF
>TRBJ2-3|-|-|TRBV19
TGTGCCAGTACCCGGGACGGCACAGATACGCAGTATTTT
CASTRDGTDTQYF
>TRBJ2-7|-|-|TRBV28
TGTGCCAGCAATACTGGGGGGACAGTCTCCTACGAGCAGTACTTC
CASNTGGTVSYEQYF
>TRBJ1-2|-|once|TRBV7-2
TGTGCCAGCAGCTTAGACGGCAGCCGGGATGGCTACACCTTC
CASSLDGSRDGYTF
>TRBJ1-1|-|-|TRBV9
TGTGCCAGCAGCGTAGTGTCCTTTGAAGCTTTCTTT
CASSVVSFEAFF
>TRBJ1-1|-|-|TRBV30
TGTGCCTGGAGTGTAGGGGGAAATACTGAAGCTTTCTTT
CAWSVGGNTEAFF
>TRBJ2-7|TRBD1|-|TRBV6-5
TGTGCCAGCAGTCGCACAGGGGGCGGTTACGAGCAGTACTTC
CASSRTGGGYEQYF
>TRBJ1-5|-|-|TRBV6-6
TGTGCCAGCAGTCACTTGGCCTCGGGGAATCAGCCCCAGCATTTT
CASSHLASGNQPQHF
>TRBJ2-3|-|-|TRBV29-1
TGCAGCGTTGAAGGAAGAGCGCGAGATACGCAGTATTTT
CSVEGRARDTQYF
>TRBJ2-7|TRBD1|-|TRBV7-2
TGTGCCAGCAGCTTTGACAGGGCGTCCTACGAGCAGTACTTC
CASSFDRASYEQYF
>TRBJ2-2|-|-|TRBV6-1
TGTGCCAGCACGCAACAGGGAAAGGCCGGGGAGCTGTTTTTT
CASTQQGKAGELFF
>TRBJ1-5|-|-|TRBV5-1
TGCGCCAGCTTGCTCAAGAGCGGGTGGAATCAGCCCCAGCATTTT
CASLLKSGWNQPQHF
>TRBJ1-4|-|-|TRBV25-1
TGTGCCAGCAGTGAGCAGTCCGGCGGGGTGAATGAAAAACTGTTTTTT
CASSEQSGGVNEKLFF
>TRBJ2-1|TRBD2|-|TRBV7-3
TGTGCCAGCAGCTTAAATCTAGCGGGAGGCTACCTCTCCTACAATGAGCAGTTCTTC
CASSLNLAGGYLSYNEQFF
>TRBJ1-1|-|-|TRBV9
TGTGCCAGCAGCGTAGTTGATAACACTGAAGCTTTCTTT
CASSVVDNTEAFF
>TRBJ1-5|-|-|TRBV19
TGTGCCAGTAGCTCGGCCGTGGGGGATCAGCCCCAGCATTTT
CASSSAVGDQPQHF
>TRBJ2-1|TRBD1|-|TRBV28
TGTGCCAGCAGGGCGGGACAGGGACACAATGAGCAGTTCTTC
CASRAGQGHNEQFF
>TRBJ1-2|TRBD1|-|TRBV6-5
TGTGCCAGCAGTTACTCGGCAGGGGGCTATGGCTACACCTTC
CASSYSAGGYGYTF
>TRBJ1-2|-|-|TRBV20-1
TGCAGTGCTAGACACCCGCACTACACCTTC
CSARHPHYTF
>TRBJ2-3|-|-|TRBV9
TGTGCCAGCAGCGTAGTTGGGCGGGGCACTCCCACAGATACGCAGTATTTT
CASSVVGRGTPTDTQYF
>TRBJ1-3|-|-|TRBV4-3
TGCGCCAGCAGCCAAGAAGGGCAGCCTTTCTCTGGAAACACCATATATTTT
CASSQEGQPFSGNTIYF